The 11 T cell receptor beta chains in this list originate from one sample, sequenced in a study of neurological immune-mediated disorders. TCRdb reprocessed the 5' RACE reads with MiXCR, giving one entry per CDR3 protein. The sample lists tens of thousands of distinct CDR3 sequences; about 5.5% were seen once. Sequences were obtained from PBMCs. The source is a woman aged 25 to 39 with multiple sclerosis.

This clonotype has ten or more counts. This chain joins TRBV10-3 and TRBJ2-1; D may be TRBD2 (6 bases). This CDR3 has 15 residues. The V end was cut by 6 bases, the J end by 5 bases, with 17 bases between. CDR1 is ENHRY, CDR2 SYGVKD, per germline. The CDR3 loop is CAIRRDPQGNNEQFF. CDR3 bases: TGTGCCATCAGGCGGGACCCTCAAGGTAACAATGAGCAGTTCTTC.

In this sample, this clonotype turned up many times. The genes are TRBV5-1 and TRBJ2-5; TRBD1 aligns across 7 bases. The junction had 2 bases not matched to a gene; V was cut back by 0 bases and J by 3 bases. CDR1 and CDR2 (germline): SGHRS, YFSETQ. The length of the CDR3 is 14 residues. CDR3 nucleotide sequence: TGCGCCAGCAGCTTGGCCGACAGGGAAGAGACCCAGTACTTC. Its translation is CASSLADREETQYF. Variable domain in full (rest from reference TRBV5-1 and TRBJ2-5): KAGVTQTPRYLIKTRGQQVTLSCSPISGHRSVSWYQQTPGQGLQFLFEYFSETQRNKGNFPGRFSGRQFSNSRSEMNVSTLELGDSALYLCASSLADREETQYFGPGTRLLVL.

This clonotype was observed many times. The chain couples TRBV7-6 to TRBJ1-5; no clear D gene. This CDR3 comprises 15 residues. Trimming left V 2 bases short and J 5 bases short, with 13 bases between. Germline V gene sequence: CDR1 SGHVS, CDR2 FNYEAQ. In DNA form, the CDR3 reads TGTGCCAGCAGCTTACAGGCGGGAAGCGATCAGCCCCAGCATTTT. It yields the protein CASSLQAGSDQPQHF.

This clonotype was observed at least ten times. The chain employs TRBV21-1 and TRBJ2-1; the D segment call TRBD2 is taken from the table without a DNA check. TRBV21-1 is a listed pseudogene. The CDR3 length is 21 residues. CDR3 amino acids: CASSRPGTSGRPLRAYNEQFF. The CDR3 DNA follows: TGTGCCAGCAGCCGGCCCGGGACTAGCGGGAGGCCCTTAAGGGCCTACAATGAGCAGTTCTTC.

This clonotype has at least ten counts. The chain uses TRBV20-1 and TRBJ2-3; D uncertain. Germline assignment: CDR1 DFQATT and CDR2 SNEGSKA (reference sequence). Trimming took off 2 bases at V and 0 bases at J, with 12 bases between the two ends. The CDR3 covers 15 residues. The CDR3 protein is CSARLGGSSTDTQYF. For the CDR3, the DNA is TGCAGTGCTAGACTCGGTGGATCTAGCACAGATACGCAGTATTTT.

This clonotype was counted a few times. The rearrangement joins TRBV6-6 to TRBJ1-2; 7 bases match TRBD1. Germline CDR1 reads MNHNY; CDR2 reads SVGAGI (reference sequence). The V segment lost 5 bases and the J segment 2 bases; nucleotides outside the gene matches: 8. CDR3 length: 15 amino acids. The CDR3 reads CASSPTGHRNYGYTF. CDR3 bases: TGTGCCAGCAGTCCGACAGGGCATCGGAACTATGGCTACACCTTC.

This clonotype was recorded many times. The chain combines TRBV10-3 with TRBJ2-7; 8 nucleotides align to TRBD2. The CDR3 is 15 amino acids. With 3 bases clipped from V and 1 base from J, the junction kept 5 bases outside the gene matches. Germline CDR1 is ENHRY and CDR2 is SYGVKD. This CDR3 is CAISEGGGPSYEQYV. CDR3 coding DNA: TGTGCCATCAGTGAAGGCGGGGGGCCTTCCTACGAGCAGTACGTC.

In this sample, this clonotype turned up many times. The V gene is TRBV5-1, the J gene TRBJ2-1; D is perhaps TRBD2 (6 bases). This CDR3 contains 13 residues. V gave up 1 base and J gave up 11 bases, with 13 bases separating them. From germline, CDR1 is SGHRS and CDR2 YFSETQ. As DNA, the CDR3 is TGCGCCAGCAGCTTGAGCCCGGGGGATAAGCAGTTCTTC. Residues: CASSLSPGDKQFF.

This clonotype was seen repeatedly, ten times or more. The V gene is TRBV5-1, the J gene TRBJ1-1, with no clear D. The germline V gene encodes CDR1 SGHRS and CDR2 YFSETQ. This CDR3 region has 15 residues. V lost 2 bases and J 10 bases, leaving 21 bases between the germline ends. The CDR3 bases are TGCGCCAGCAGCTTAGGTCAAACATTACCCCAGCGAGCTTTCTTT. This sequence encodes CASSLGQTLPQRAFF. The full variable domain, rest sourced from reference TRBV5-1 and TRBJ1-1, is KAGVTQTPRYLIKTRGQQVTLSCSPISGHRSVSWYQQTPGQGLQFLFEYFSETQRNKGNFPGRFSGRQFSNSRSEMNVSTLELGDSALYLCASSLGQTLPQRAFFGQGTRLTVV.

This clonotype was picked up many times. The rearrangement uses TRBV7-9 and TRBJ2-7, with D possibly matching TRBD2 (6 bases). Germline values: CDR1 SEHNR, CDR2 FQNEAQ (reference sequence). This CDR3 has 13 residues. Trimming stripped 5 bases from V and 1 base from J, with 9 bases between. CDR3 bases: TGTGCCAGCAGCGACGGGGGTTCCTACGAGCAGTACTTC. Translating gives CASSDGGSYEQYF.

The rearrangement joins TRBV6-2 or TRBV6-3 to TRBJ1-1; D gene ambiguous. V lost 2 bases, J lost 0 bases, and 7 bases lay in between. The CDR3 sequence is 14 residues long. Germline V CDR1 and CDR2: MNHEY, SVGEGT. The CDR3, as DNA: TGTGCCAGCAGTTACGGAGAGTTGAACACTGAAGCTTTCTTT. Its translation: CASSYGELNTEAFF.